The present entry profiles one T cell receptor (beta chain) with its context. The CDR3 length is 16 residues. Germline V lookup: CDR1 MNHEY, CDR2 SVGAGI. V trimming: 0 bases; J trimming: 3 bases; junction bases outside the gene matches: 4. This entry is derived from a study of blood T cell repertoires in COVID-19. Overall study context: COVID-19 samples from acute and convalescent phases originated in the United States, Italy and Spain. PBMCs, B-cell-depleted T cells, or T cells provided the cDNA or gDNA that made up the material.

Original data processing: The assay estimated nucleated cells by amplifying reference gene primers. Data came from immunoSEQ multiplex PCR; TCRdb stores just in-frame clones and leaves some out. The V and J calls and clone size are taken from that table; D and trimming were inferred from the DNA. The sample lists 140,000 to 150,000 clones, almost 90% occurring once. This clonotype originated in a human donor in a cohort sampled during active COVID-19. The specimen sequenced was peripheral blood. This rearrangement joins TRBV6-5 to TRBJ1-5, with 8 nucleotides matching TRBD1. CDR3 protein: CASSYSRTGINQPQHF. CDR3 sequence (DNA): TGTGCCAGCAGTTACTCGAGGACAGGGATCAATCAGCCCCAGCATTTT.